Following are 21 T cell receptor beta chains from one sample sequenced in a study of somatic mutations in cytotoxic T cells in rheumatoid arthritis. Generated by immunoSEQ multiplex PCR, the TCRdb table keeps only in-frame clones and is missing some. The table lists about 20,000 clones, about nine tenths of them singletons. Sequenced material: CD8+ T cells sorted from blood. All receptors derive from a man aged 35 to 55 in good health.

The rearrangement links TRBV19 to TRBJ2-1; TRBD2 agrees at 13 bases. The ends lost 7 bases at V and 4 bases at J; junction bases unmatched: 1. The CDR3 totals 14 residues. The V gene's germline CDR1 is LNHDA and CDR2 SQIVND (reference sequence). In DNA, the CDR3 is TGTGCCAGTAAGGGACTAGCGGGATACAATGAGCAGTTCTTC. This encodes CASKGLAGYNEQFF.

The chain couples TRBV7-9 to TRBJ2-7; tentative D call: TRBD1 (5 bases). The CDR3 is 16 residues long. Trimming shortened V by 6 bases and J by 2 bases, and 20 bases separated the two germline ends. Germline CDR1 and CDR2: SEHNR and FQNEAQ (reference sequence). CDR3 bases: TGTGCCAGCAGTCAAGGATGGGGCCCTTTTGCCTACGAGCAGTACTTC. The encoded protein is CASSQGWGPFAYEQYF. Using reference TRBV7-9 and TRBJ2-7 for the parts outside the CDR3, the full variable domain is DTGVSQNPRHKITKRGQNVTFRCDPISEHNRLYWYRQTLGQGPEFLTYFQNEAQLEKSRLLSDRFSAERPKGSFSTLEIQRTEQGDSAMYLCASSQGWGPFAYEQYFGPGTRLTVT.

The rearrangement uses TRBV28 and TRBJ2-5, with 10 bases aligning to TRBD2. The J call is in doubt because the DNA end fits TRBJ2-7 better. CDR1 and CDR2 (germline): MDHEN, SYDVKM. There are 14 residues in the CDR3. The chain's CDR3 is CASEWTSGSYEQYF. The CDR3 bases are TGTGCCAGCGAGTGGACTAGCGGCTCCTACGAGCAGTACTTC.

The rearrangement links TRBV28 to TRBJ2-1; 12 nucleotides match TRBD2. The V gene's germline CDR1 is MDHEN and CDR2 SYDVKM. This CDR3 contains 18 residues. The V and J ends lost 4 bases and 0 bases, in that order; junction bases with no gene match: 7. CDR3 amino acids: CASSSQGLAGGSYNEQFF. CDR3 sequence (DNA): TGTGCCAGCAGTTCCCAGGGACTAGCGGGCGGCTCCTACAATGAGCAGTTCTTC.

The V and J genes are TRBV10-1 and TRBJ2-7; TRBD2 aligns across 14 bases. Per germline, CDR1 WNHNN and CDR2 SYGVQD (reference sequence). This CDR3 is 15 amino acids long. The V and J ends lost 7 bases and 2 bases, in that order; junction bases with no gene match: 4. The chain's CDR3 is CASTGTSGRAYEQYF. CDR3 bases: TGCGCCAGCACCGGGACTAGCGGGAGAGCCTACGAGCAGTACTTC.

The rearrangement joins TRBV20-1 to TRBJ2-7; D remains unclear. The germline V gene encodes CDR1 DFQATT and CDR2 SNEGSKA (reference sequence). The CDR3 runs to 11 residues. Trimming removed 3 bases at V and 0 bases at J, with 3 bases between. This chain's CDR3 is CSASPSYEQYF. The CDR3 bases are TGCAGTGCTAGTCCCTCCTACGAGCAGTACTTC.

The chain links TRBV27 to TRBJ2-7; no clear D gene. This CDR3 contains 14 residues. The V and J ends lost 1 base and 3 bases respectively, with 10 bases between them. In germline, CDR1 is MNHEY, CDR2 SMNVEV (reference sequence). CDR3 amino acids: CASSLFSKGYEQYF. The CDR3 bases are TGTGCCAGCAGTTTATTCTCCAAGGGCTACGAGCAGTACTTC.

V usage is TRBV4-3 and J usage is TRBJ2-3, with no clear D. Germline-derived CDR1 and CDR2 are LGHNA and YSLEER. The CDR3 is made up of 15 amino acids. Between the trimmed V and J ends, which lost 0 bases and 2 bases, there was a span of 9 bases. CDR3 nucleotides: TGCGCCAGCAGCCAAGAGGGTTCTTTCACAGATACGCAGTATTTT. Residues: CASSQEGSFTDTQYF.

This clone appeared a single time. V gene TRBV5-5 combines with J gene TRBJ2-4; the match to TRBD2 covers 9 bases. Trimming at V came to 4 bases and at J to 0 bases, leaving 8 bases not matched to a gene. Germline assignment: CDR1 SGHKS and CDR2 YYEKEE (reference sequence). The CDR3 runs to 17 residues. This CDR3 reads CASSNPPSGVAKNIQYF. The CDR3 DNA sequence: TGTGCCAGCAGCAACCCACCTAGCGGGGTAGCCAAAAACATTCAGTACTTC.

This chain joins TRBV25-1 and TRBJ1-1, with no clear D. V lost 3 bases to trimming and J lost 8 bases, with 13 bases between them. CDR1 and CDR2 from the germline V gene are MGHDK and SYGVNS. The CDR3 totals 13 residues. The CDR3 DNA reads TGTGCCAGCAGTGAGCCGTATCTCGGGGAAGCTTTCTTT. Translation: CASSEPYLGEAFF.

A few counts support this clone. The CDR3 bases are TGTGCCAGCAGCTTAAAACAGGCCTACGAGCAGTACTTC. The encoded protein is CASSLKQAYEQYF. The chain has TRBV7-7 and TRBJ2-7; a weak D match, TRBD1 (5 bases). V shed 2 bases and J shed 2 bases, with 7 bases lying between them. Germline assignment: CDR1 SSHAT and CDR2 FNYEAQ (reference sequence). This CDR3 contains 13 residues.

The rearrangement links TRBV4-1 to TRBJ2-7; 11 bases map to TRBD2. Looked up from germline, CDR1 is MGHRA and CDR2 is YSYEKL. Trimming took 5 bases from V and 3 from J; bases not matched to a gene: 3. The CDR3 sequence is 14 residues long. The CDR3 reads CASSYGTSGYEQYF. In nucleotides, the CDR3 is TGCGCCAGCAGCTATGGGACTAGCGGCTACGAGCAGTACTTC.

In its sample, this clone was seen once. The chain couples TRBV27 to TRBJ2-3, with D uncertain. Germline assignment: CDR1 MNHEY and CDR2 SMNVEV (reference sequence). This CDR3 is 15 amino acids long. Trimming pared 3 bases from V and 0 bases from J, leaving 10 bases between. The DNA for the CDR3 is TGTGCCAGCAGTTTTGAAAGGTCTAGCACAGATACGCAGTATTTT. Its translation: CASSFERSSTDTQYF.

This chain uses TRBV27 with TRBJ2-1, with 11 positions matching TRBD2. This CDR3 comprises 17 residues. The V segment lost 5 bases and the J segment 0 bases; nucleotides outside the gene matches: 6. Germline V gene sequence: CDR1 MNHEY, CDR2 SMNVEV (reference sequence). In nucleotides, the CDR3 is TGTGCCAGCAGTATAGGGACTAGCGGATACTCCTACAATGAGCAGTTCTTC. Its protein is CASSIGTSGYSYNEQFF.

The rearrangement uses TRBV25-1 and TRBJ2-5; 8 bases match TRBD1. The CDR3 runs to 15 residues. With V trimmed by 6 bases and J by 1 base, 7 bases remained unmatched. Germline CDR1 MGHDK, CDR2 SYGVNS. The CDR3 region has the DNA TGTGCCAGCAGACACTGGGGACAGGTCCAAGAGACCCAGTACTTC. Translated, it gives CASRHWGQVQETQYF.

The chain has TRBV29-1 and TRBJ2-2; TRBD2 aligns across 11 bases. V was clipped by 4 bases and J by 6 bases; unmatched bases: 16. Germline loops: CDR1 SQVTM, CDR2 ANQGSEA. This CDR3 spans 18 amino acids. In nucleotides, the CDR3 is TGCAGCGTTGGCGACCCAACTAGCGGGAGTGAATTGGCCGGGGAGCTGTTTTTT. It is translated as CSVGDPTSGSELAGELFF.

The chain has TRBV28 and TRBJ2-1; 7 bases map to TRBD2. Germline-derived CDR1 and CDR2 are MDHEN and SYDVKM. The CDR3 runs to 17 residues. J gave up 7 bases and V 1 base, and 13 bases lay outside the gene matches. The CDR3 nucleotides read TGTGCCAGCAGTTTATATCCCAAATGGGGGGAGGGGAATGAGCAGTTCTTC. This codes for CASSLYPKWGEGNEQFF. The full variable domain, its missing parts supplied by reference TRBV28 and TRBJ2-1, is DVKVTQSSRYLVKRTGEKVFLECVQDMDHENMFWYRQDPGLGLRLIYFSYDVKMKEKGDIPEGYSVSREKKERFSLILESASTNQTSMYLCASSLYPKWGEGNEQFFGPGTRLTVL.

This clone has a single count. The chain recombines TRBV13 with TRBJ1-2, with D possibly matching TRBD1 (5 bases). Trimming cost V 0 bases and J 8 bases, with 19 bases left between them. The germline V gene has CDR1 PRHDT and CDR2 FYEKMQ (reference sequence). The CDR3 totals 16 residues. The CDR3: CASSLGGDGALSGYTF. CDR3 in DNA: TGTGCCAGCAGCTTAGGCGGGGACGGAGCCTTAAGCGGCTACACCTTC.

The chain couples TRBV7-6 to TRBJ2-1, with 9 bases that match TRBD2. The germline V gene has CDR1 SGHVS and CDR2 FNYEAQ. The CDR3 runs 16 residues. Losses at the gene ends were 1 base for V and 7 bases for J; bases not matched to a gene: 8. CDR3 protein: CASSLDLAGPLNEQFF. The CDR3, as DNA: TGTGCCAGCAGCTTAGACCTAGCGGGACCTTTAAATGAGCAGTTCTTC.

The chain links TRBV7-8 to TRBJ1-5; D remains ambiguous. The germline V and J ends were trimmed by 5 bases and 6 bases, with 14 bases remaining between them. Germline values: CDR1 SGHVS, CDR2 FQNEAQ. This CDR3 has 14 amino acids. The CDR3 sequence is CASSQGPTAQPQHF. The CDR3 DNA reads as TGTGCCAGCAGCCAAGGGCCCACAGCTCAGCCCCAGCATTTT.

This rearrangement joins TRBV6-9 to TRBJ2-1; TRBD2 matches 10 bases. This CDR3 has 16 residues. Trimming at V came to 5 bases and at J to 5 bases, leaving 9 bases not matched to a gene. Germline loops: CDR1 MNHGY, CDR2 SVAAGI. CDR3 in amino acids: CASSGPTSGTHNEQFF. DNA of the CDR3: TGTGCCAGCAGTGGGCCCACTAGCGGGACCCACAATGAGCAGTTCTTC.